This T cell receptor (beta chain) appears in the sequencing data of a study of blood T cells in healthy people across ages. The CDR3 consists of 13 residues. Trimming removed 6 bases at V and 3 bases at J, with 12 bases between. CDR1 is SGHTA, CDR2 FQGNSA, per germline. A second PCR of about 7 to 12 cycles used a sample-barcoded 5' primer and a J-beta primer mix. TCRdb itself ran the 5' RACE reads through MiXCR, one entry per CDR3 protein. In the table there are 1.5 million to 2 million distinct CDR3 sequences, 28% of which are singletons. This clonotype was observed a handful of times. Lacking the conserved final phenylalanine or tryptophan, this CDR3 likely reflects a read error.

The TCR was taken from a woman between 25 and 40 years old in good health. The sequencing sample was made of blood. The chain carries TRBV7-2 and TRBJ2-7; D possibly matches TRBD1 or TRBD2 (5 bases each). CDR3 sequence (DNA): TGTGCCAGCAGTCCTGGGGGAAGCTACGAGCAGTACTTG. It specifies CASSPGGSYEQYL.